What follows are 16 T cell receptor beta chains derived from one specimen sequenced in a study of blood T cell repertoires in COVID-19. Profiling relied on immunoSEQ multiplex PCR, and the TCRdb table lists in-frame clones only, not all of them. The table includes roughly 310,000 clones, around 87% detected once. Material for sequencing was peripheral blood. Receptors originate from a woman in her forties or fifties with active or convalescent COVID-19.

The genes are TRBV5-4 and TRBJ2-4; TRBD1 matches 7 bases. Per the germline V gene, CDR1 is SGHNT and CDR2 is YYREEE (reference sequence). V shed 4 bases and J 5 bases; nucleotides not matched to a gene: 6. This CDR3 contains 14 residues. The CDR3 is CASSEQGIQNIQYF. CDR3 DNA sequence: TGTGCCAGCAGCGAACAGGGGATTCAAAACATTCAGTACTTC.

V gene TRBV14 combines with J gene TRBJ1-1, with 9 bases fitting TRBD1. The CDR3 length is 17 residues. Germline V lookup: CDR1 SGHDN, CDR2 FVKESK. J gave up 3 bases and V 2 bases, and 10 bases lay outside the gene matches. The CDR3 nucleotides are TGTGCCAGCAGCCAACCCCCCGAGGGACAGGGATACACTGAAGCTTTCTTT. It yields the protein CASSQPPEGQGYTEAFF.

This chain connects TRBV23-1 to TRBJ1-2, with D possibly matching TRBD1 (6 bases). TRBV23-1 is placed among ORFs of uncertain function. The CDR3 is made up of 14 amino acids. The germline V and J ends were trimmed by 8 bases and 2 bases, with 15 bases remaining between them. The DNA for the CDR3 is TGCGCCAGCCTTAAAAAAGGGGGAAACTATGGCTACACCTTC. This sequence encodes CASLKKGGNYGYTF.

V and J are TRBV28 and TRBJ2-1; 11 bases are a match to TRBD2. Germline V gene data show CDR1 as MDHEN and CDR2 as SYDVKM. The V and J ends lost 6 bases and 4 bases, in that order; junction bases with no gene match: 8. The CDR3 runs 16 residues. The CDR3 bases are TGTGCCAGCAGCCGGATTACTAGCGGGGGTTACAATGAGCAGTTCTTC. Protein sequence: CASSRITSGGYNEQFF. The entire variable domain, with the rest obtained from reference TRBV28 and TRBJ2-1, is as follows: DVKVTQSSRYLVKRTGEKVFLECVQDMDHENMFWYRQDPGLGLRLIYFSYDVKMKEKGDIPEGYSVSREKKERFSLILESASTNQTSMYLCASSRITSGGYNEQFFGPGTRLTVL.

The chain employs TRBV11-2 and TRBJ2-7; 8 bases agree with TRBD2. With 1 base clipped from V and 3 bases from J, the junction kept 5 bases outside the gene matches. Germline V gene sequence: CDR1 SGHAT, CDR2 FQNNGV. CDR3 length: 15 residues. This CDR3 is CASSLGLAPRYEQYF. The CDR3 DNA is TGTGCCAGCAGCTTAGGACTAGCGCCTCGCTACGAGCAGTACTTC.

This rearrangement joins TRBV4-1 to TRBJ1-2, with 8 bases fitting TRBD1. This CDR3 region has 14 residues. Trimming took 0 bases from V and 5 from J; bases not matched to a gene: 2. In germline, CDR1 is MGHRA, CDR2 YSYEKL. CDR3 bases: TGCGCCAGCAGCCAAGAGAGACAGGGGTATGGCTACACCTTC. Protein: CASSQERQGYGYTF.

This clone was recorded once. The CDR3 DNA sequence: TGTGCCAGCACCCCCTCGACAGGGGTCTATGGCTACACCTTC. Translation: CASTPSTGVYGYTF. The rearrangement links TRBV27 to TRBJ1-2; 8 nucleotides match TRBD1. With V trimmed by 7 bases and J by 4 bases, 8 bases remained unmatched. This CDR3 is 14 amino acids long. In germline, CDR1 is MNHEY, CDR2 SMNVEV (reference sequence).

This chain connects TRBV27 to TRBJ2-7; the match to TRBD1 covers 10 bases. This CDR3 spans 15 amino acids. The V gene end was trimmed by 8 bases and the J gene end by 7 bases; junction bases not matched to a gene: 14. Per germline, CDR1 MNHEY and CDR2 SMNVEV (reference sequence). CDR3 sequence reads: CASRSAGQGSDEQYF. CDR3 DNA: TGTGCCAGCCGGTCCGCGGGACAGGGGTCTGATGAGCAGTACTTC.

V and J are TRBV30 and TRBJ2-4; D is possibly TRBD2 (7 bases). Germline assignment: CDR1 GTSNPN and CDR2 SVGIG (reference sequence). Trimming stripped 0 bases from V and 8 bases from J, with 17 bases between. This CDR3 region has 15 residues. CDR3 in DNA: TGTGCCTGGAGTGTACGTGGGGGGGCTCAGGACATTCAGTACTTC. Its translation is CAWSVRGGAQDIQYF. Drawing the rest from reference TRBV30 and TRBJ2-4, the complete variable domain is SQTIHQWPATLVQPVGSPLSLECTVEGTSNPNLYWYRQAAGRGLQLLFYSVGIGQISSEVPQNLSASRPQDRQFILSSKKLLLSDSGFYLCAWSVRGGAQDIQYFGAGTRLSVL.

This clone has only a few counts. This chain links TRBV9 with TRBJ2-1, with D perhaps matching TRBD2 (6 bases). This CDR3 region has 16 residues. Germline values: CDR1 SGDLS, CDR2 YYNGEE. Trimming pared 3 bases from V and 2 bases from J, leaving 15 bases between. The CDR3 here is CASSAPSSGPYNEQFF. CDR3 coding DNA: TGTGCCAGCAGCGCCCCGAGTAGCGGACCCTACAATGAGCAGTTCTTC.

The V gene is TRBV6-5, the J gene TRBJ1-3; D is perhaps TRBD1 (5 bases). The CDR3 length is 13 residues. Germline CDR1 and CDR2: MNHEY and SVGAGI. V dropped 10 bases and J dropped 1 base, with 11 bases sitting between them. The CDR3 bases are TGTGCCATCTCAGGGTTATCTGGAAACACCATATATTTT. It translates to CAISGLSGNTIYF.

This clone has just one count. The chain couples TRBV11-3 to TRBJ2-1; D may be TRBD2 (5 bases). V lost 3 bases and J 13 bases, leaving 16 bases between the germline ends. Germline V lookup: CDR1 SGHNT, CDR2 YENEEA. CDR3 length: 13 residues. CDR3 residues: CASSFGPLTGQFF. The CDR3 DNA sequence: TGTGCCAGCAGCTTTGGTCCACTGACGGGACAGTTCTTC.

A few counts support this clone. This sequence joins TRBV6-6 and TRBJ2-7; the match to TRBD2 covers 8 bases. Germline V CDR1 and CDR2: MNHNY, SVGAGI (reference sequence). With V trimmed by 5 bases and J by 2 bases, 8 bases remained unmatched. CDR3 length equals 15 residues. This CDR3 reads CASSTLAGRAYEQYF. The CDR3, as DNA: TGTGCCAGCAGTACCCTAGCGGGCAGGGCCTACGAGCAGTACTTC.

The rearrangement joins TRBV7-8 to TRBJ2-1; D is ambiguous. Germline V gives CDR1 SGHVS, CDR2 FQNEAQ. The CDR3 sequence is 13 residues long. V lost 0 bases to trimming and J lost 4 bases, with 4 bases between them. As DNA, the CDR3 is TGTGCCAGCAGCTTAGCCAGTTACAATGAGCAGTTCTTC. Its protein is CASSLASYNEQFF.

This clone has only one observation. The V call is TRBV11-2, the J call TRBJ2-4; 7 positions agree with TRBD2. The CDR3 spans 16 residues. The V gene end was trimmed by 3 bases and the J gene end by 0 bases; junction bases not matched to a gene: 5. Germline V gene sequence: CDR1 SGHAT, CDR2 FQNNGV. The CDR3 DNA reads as TGTGCCAGCAGCTTGGGGGGGTCTCTAGCCAAAAACATTCAGTACTTC. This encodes CASSLGGSLAKNIQYF.

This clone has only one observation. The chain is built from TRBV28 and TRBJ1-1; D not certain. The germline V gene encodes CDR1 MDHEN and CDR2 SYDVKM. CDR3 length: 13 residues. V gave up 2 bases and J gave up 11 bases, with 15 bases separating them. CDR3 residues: CASSLGPRGRAFF. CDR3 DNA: TGTGCCAGCAGTTTAGGGCCCCGGGGAAGGGCTTTCTTT.